Below are 7 T cell receptor beta chains sequenced from a single sample in a study of blood T cells in healthy people across ages. A second PCR of 7 to 11 cycles used a sample-barcoded 5' primer and a J-beta primer mix. Each CDR3 protein is one row after TCRdb ran MiXCR on the 5' RACE reads. The sample lists fewer than 600,000 distinct CDR3 sequences, roughly a quarter occurring once. The sample also formed part of further work on T cells of mothers and their children.

Specimen: blood. The receptors shown here come from a boy between 2 and 15 years old in good health.

The chain joins TRBV9 to TRBJ2-5; tentative D call: TRBD1 (6 bases). The J call may be mistaken, given a closer DNA end match to TRBJ2-7. Germline values: CDR1 SGDLS, CDR2 YYNGEE. The CDR3 runs to 15 residues. The CDR3 here is CASSVGSGGAYEQYF. CDR3 sequence (DNA): TGTGCCAGCAGCGTAGGTTCTGGGGGCGCGTACGAGCAGTACTTC.

This clonotype was detected only a few times. The gene calls are TRBV7-9 and TRBJ2-3; no clear D gene. The CDR3 is made up of 14 amino acids. The ends were cut back, 5 bases at V and 1 base at J, with 10 bases in the middle. Per germline, CDR1 SEHNR and CDR2 FQNEAQ (reference sequence). CDR3 DNA: TGTGCCAGCAGCCTCTCCACACGCACAGATACGCAGTATTTT. Protein sequence: CASSLSTRTDTQYF. Full variable domain (missing parts from reference TRBV7-9 and TRBJ2-3): DTGVSQNPRHKITKRGQNVTFRCDPISEHNRLYWYRQTLGQGPEFLTYFQNEAQLEKSRLLSDRFSAERPKGSFSTLEIQRTEQGDSAMYLCASSLSTRTDTQYFGPGTRLTVL.

Turning to this clonotype: Just one base apart from a much larger clone, this may be a read error. V gene TRBV28 combines with J gene TRBJ2-7; 9 bases line up with TRBD2. The CDR3 covers 15 residues. CDR1 and CDR2 (germline): MDHEN, SYDVKM. CDR3 DNA sequence: TGTGCCAGCAGAAATATGGCTAGCGGGACCTACGGGCAGTACTTC. Protein sequence: CASRNMASGTYGQYF.

This clonotype was seen a handful of times. The chain recombines TRBV21-1 with TRBJ2-1; the D segment call TRBD2 is taken from the table without a DNA check. TRBV21-1 is classified as a pseudogene. This CDR3 region has 13 residues. CDR3 sequence: CASKVGSYNEQFF. The CDR3, as DNA: TGTGCCAGCAAGGTCGGGAGCTACAATGAGCAGTTCTTC.

This rearrangement joins TRBV6-2 or TRBV6-3 to TRBJ2-5, with D possibly being TRBD1 or TRBD2 (6 bases each). The J call could be wrong; TRBJ2-1 is a better fit for the DNA end. Germline V gene sequence: CDR1 MNHEY, CDR2 SVGEGT. CDR3 size: 17 residues. The CDR3 is CASSYRMAGGDYNEQFF. The CDR3 bases are TGTGCCAGCAGTTACCGGATGGCCGGGGGCGATTACAATGAGCAGTTCTTC.

The count of this clonotype is one. The chain recombines TRBV7-8 with TRBJ1-1; no clear D. V lost 2 bases, J lost 1 base, and 5 bases lay in between. CDR3 size: 13 residues. The germline V gene has CDR1 SGHVS and CDR2 FQNEAQ. The CDR3 here is CASSLNKNTEAFF. DNA for the CDR3: TGTGCCAGCAGCTTAAATAAGAACACTGAAGCTTTCTTT. The full variable domain, its missing parts supplied by reference TRBV7-8 and TRBJ1-1, is GAGVSQSPRYKVAKRGQDVALRCDPISGHVSLFWYQQALGQGPEFLTYFQNEAQLDKSGLPSDRFFAERPEGSVSTLKIQRTQQEDSAVYLCASSLNKNTEAFFGQGTRLTVV.

V and J are TRBV7-8 and TRBJ2-1; TRBD2 matches at 8 bases. J lost 9 bases, V lost 5 bases, and 12 bases had no gene match. Germline CDR1 reads SGHVS; CDR2 reads FQNEAQ. This CDR3 comprises 15 residues. The CDR3 loop is CASSKSGGPRGEQFF. DNA for the CDR3: TGTGCCAGCAGCAAGAGCGGGGGCCCCCGGGGTGAGCAGTTCTTC.